The present entry profiles one T cell receptor beta chain with its context. The antigen remains undetermined. The same CDR3 is also encoded by other DNA sequences in this sample. Vbeta (60) and Jbeta (13) primers were used in the PCR. The protocol was immunoSEQ multiplex PCR, while the TCRdb copy is restricted to in-frame clones and leaves out a portion. In the table there are around 170,000 clones, roughly 76% of which are singletons. Losses at the gene ends were 6 bases for V and 0 bases for J; bases not matched to a gene: 3. CDR3 length equals 14 residues. Germline V gives CDR1 KGHSH, CDR2 LQKENI. This sample stems from a study of cytomegalovirus exposure and HLA in healthy donors. Study observations and caveats: High sensitivity and specificity were reportedly achieved when the classifier diagnosed cytomegalovirus status. Sequencing likely produced, as an artifact, a cluster of highly shared sequence variants. The authors later found most CMV-associated TCR beta chains appeared HLA-restricted.

The sequence was collected from a man aged 40-49 years in good health and CMV-seropositive. The sequenced material came from PBMCs. This chain joins TRBV18 and TRBJ2-7; 9 positions agree with TRBD1. The CDR3 is CASSPDRGSYEQYF. The CDR3 DNA reads TGTGCCAGCTCCCCGGACAGGGGCTCCTACGAGCAGTACTTC.